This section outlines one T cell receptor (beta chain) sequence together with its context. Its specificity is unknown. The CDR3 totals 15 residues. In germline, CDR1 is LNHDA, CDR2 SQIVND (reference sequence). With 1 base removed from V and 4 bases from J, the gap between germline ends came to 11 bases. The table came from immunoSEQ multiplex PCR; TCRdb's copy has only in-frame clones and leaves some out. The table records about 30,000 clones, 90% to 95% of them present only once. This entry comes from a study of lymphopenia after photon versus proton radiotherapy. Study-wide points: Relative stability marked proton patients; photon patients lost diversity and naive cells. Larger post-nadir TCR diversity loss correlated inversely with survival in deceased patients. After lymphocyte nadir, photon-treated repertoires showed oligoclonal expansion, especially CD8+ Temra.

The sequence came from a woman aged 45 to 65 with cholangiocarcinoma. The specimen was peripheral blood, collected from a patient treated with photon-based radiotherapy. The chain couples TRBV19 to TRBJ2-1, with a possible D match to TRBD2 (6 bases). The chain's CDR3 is CASSIAAGRYNEQFF. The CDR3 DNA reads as TGTGCCAGTAGTATAGCCGCGGGGAGATACAATGAGCAGTTCTTC.